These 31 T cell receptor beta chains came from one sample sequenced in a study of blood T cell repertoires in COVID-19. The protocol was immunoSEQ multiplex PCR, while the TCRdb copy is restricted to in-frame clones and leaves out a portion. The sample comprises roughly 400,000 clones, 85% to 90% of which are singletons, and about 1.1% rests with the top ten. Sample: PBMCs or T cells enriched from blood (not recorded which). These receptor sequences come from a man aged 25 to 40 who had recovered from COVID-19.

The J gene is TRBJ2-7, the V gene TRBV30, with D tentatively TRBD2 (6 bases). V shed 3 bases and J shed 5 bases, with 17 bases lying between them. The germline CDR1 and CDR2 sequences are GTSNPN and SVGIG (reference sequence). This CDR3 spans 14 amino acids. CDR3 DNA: TGTGCCTGGAGCCTTCCCCTCGGGGGACACGAGCAGTACTTC. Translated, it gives CAWSLPLGGHEQYF.

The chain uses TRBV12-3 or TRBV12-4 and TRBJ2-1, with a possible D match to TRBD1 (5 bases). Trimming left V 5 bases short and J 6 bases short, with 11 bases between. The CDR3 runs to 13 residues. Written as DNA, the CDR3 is TGTGCCAGCAGTCCGACCAGGGTCAATGAGCAGTTCTTC. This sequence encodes CASSPTRVNEQFF.

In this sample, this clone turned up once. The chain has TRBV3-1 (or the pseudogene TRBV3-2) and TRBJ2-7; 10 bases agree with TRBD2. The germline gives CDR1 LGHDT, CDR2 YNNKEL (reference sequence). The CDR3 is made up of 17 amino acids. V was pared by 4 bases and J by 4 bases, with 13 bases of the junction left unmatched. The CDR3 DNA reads TGTGCCAGCAGCCCTCCGACTAGCGGGCTTGTTTGGTACGAGCAGTACTTC. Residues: CASSPPTSGLVWYEQYF.

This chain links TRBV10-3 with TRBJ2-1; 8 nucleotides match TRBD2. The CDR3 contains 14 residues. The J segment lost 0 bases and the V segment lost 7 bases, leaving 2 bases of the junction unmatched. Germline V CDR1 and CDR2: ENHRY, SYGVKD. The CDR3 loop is CAIMSGSSYNEQFF. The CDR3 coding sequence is TGTGCCATCATGAGCGGGAGCTCCTACAATGAGCAGTTCTTC.

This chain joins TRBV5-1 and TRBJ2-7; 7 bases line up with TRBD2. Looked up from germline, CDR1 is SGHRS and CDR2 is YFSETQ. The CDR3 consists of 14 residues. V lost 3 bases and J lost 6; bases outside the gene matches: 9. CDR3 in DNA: TGCGCCAGCAGCTGGGCTAGCGGAGTCCTCGAGCAGTACTTC. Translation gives CASSWASGVLEQYF.

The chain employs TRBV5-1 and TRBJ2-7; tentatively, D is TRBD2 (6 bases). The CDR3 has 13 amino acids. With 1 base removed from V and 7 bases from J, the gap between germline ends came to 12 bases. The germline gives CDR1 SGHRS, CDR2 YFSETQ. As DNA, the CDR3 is TGCGCCAGCAGCTTGTCTGCGGGACGGGAGCAGTACTTC. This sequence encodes CASSLSAGREQYF.

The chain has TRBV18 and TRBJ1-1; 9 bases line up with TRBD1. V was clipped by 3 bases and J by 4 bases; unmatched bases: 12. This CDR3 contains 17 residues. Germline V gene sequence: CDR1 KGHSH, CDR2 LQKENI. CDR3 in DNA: TGTGCCAGCTCACCTCGCCGGGACAGGGTGGGAGGCACTGAAGCTTTCTTT. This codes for CASSPRRDRVGGTEAFF.

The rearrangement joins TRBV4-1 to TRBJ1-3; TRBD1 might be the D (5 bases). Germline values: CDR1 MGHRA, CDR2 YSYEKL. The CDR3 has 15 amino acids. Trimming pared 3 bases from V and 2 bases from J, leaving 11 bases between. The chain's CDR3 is CASSQSQGTGNTIYF. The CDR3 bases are TGCGCCAGCAGCCAGTCTCAGGGCACTGGAAACACCATATATTTT.

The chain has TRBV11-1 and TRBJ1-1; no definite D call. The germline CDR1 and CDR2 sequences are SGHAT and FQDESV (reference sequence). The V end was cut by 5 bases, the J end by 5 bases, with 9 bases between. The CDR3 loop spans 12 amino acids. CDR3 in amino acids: CASSRERTEAFF. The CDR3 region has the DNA TGTGCCAGCAGCCGAGAGAGGACTGAAGCTTTCTTT.

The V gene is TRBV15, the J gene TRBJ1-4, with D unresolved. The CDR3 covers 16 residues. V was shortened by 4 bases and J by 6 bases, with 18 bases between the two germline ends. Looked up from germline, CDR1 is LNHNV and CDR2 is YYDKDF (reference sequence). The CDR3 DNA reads TGTGCCACCAGCAATGGCGGACTGGTCGGGGATGAAAAACTGTTTTTT. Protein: CATSNGGLVGDEKLFF. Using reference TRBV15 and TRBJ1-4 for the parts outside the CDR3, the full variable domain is DAMVIQNPRYQVTQFGKPVTLSCSQTLNHNVMYWYQQKSSQAPKLLFHYYDKDFNNEADTPDNFQSRRPNTSFCFLDIRSPGLGDTAMYLCATSNGGLVGDEKLFFGSGTQLSVL.

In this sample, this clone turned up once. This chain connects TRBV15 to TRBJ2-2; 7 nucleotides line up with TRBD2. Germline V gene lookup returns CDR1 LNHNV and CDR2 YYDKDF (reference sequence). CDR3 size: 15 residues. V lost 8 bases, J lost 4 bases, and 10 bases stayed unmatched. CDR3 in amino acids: CATWGGMEITGELFF. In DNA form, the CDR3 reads TGTGCCACCTGGGGGGGTATGGAGATCACCGGGGAGCTGTTTTTT.

CDR3 loop: CASSFIEGDIQYF. The CDR3 nucleotides are TGTGCCAGCAGCTTTATTGAGGGGGACATTCAGTACTTC. The chain recombines TRBV7-9 with TRBJ2-4; D perhaps matches TRBD1 (6 bases). The V gene lost 3 bases and the J gene lost 8 bases, with 11 bases spanning the gap. This CDR3 has 13 residues. Germline CDR1 SEHNR, CDR2 FQNEAQ (reference sequence).

In nucleotides, the CDR3 is TGTGCCAGCAGTCCCTCTAAGGGCAGGGGGGTCTATGGCTACACCTTC. Protein: CASSPSKGRGVYGYTF. The chain is built from TRBV28 and TRBJ1-2; 7 bases fit TRBD1. There are 16 residues in the CDR3. J lost 4 bases, V lost 5 bases, and 13 bases had no gene match. CDR1 is MDHEN and CDR2 is SYDVKM in the germline V gene.

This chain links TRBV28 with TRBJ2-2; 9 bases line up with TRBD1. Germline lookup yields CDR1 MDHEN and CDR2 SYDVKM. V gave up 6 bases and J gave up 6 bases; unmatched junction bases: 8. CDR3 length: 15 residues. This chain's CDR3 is CASRGTGGLAGELFF. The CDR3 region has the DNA TGTGCCAGCAGGGGAACAGGGGGCCTGGCCGGGGAGCTGTTTTTT. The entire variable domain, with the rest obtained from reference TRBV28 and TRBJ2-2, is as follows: DVKVTQSSRYLVKRTGEKVFLECVQDMDHENMFWYRQDPGLGLRLIYFSYDVKMKEKGDIPEGYSVSREKKERFSLILESASTNQTSMYLCASRGTGGLAGELFFGEGSRLTVL.

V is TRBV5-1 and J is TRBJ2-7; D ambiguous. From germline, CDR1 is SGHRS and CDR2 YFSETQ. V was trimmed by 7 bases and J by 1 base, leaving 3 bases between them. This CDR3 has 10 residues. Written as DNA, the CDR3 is TGCGCCAGCCGTTCCTACGAGCAGTACTTC. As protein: CASRSYEQYF.

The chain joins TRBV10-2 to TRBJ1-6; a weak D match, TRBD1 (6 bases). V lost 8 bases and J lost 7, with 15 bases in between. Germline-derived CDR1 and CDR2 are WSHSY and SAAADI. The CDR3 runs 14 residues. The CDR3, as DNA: TGCGCCAGCGGACAGACAGGCCTAAATTCACCCCTCCACTTT. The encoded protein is CASGQTGLNSPLHF.

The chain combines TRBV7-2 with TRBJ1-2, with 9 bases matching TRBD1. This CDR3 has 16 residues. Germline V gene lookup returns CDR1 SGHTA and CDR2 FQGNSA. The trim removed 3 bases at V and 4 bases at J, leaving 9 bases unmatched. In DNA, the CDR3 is TGTGCCAGCAGCTTCCTTCCGGGACAGGGCGTCTATGGCTACACCTTC. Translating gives CASSFLPGQGVYGYTF.

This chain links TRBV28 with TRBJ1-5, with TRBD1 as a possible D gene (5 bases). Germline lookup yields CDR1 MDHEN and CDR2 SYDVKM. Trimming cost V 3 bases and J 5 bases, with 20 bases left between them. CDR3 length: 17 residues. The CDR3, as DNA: TGTGCCAGCAGTTTGGCCCCATTCAGGGTTGGGTATCAGCCCCAGCATTTT. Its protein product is CASSLAPFRVGYQPQHF. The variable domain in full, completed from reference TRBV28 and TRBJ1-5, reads DVKVTQSSRYLVKRTGEKVFLECVQDMDHENMFWYRQDPGLGLRLIYFSYDVKMKEKGDIPEGYSVSREKKERFSLILESASTNQTSMYLCASSLAPFRVGYQPQHFGDGTRLSIL.

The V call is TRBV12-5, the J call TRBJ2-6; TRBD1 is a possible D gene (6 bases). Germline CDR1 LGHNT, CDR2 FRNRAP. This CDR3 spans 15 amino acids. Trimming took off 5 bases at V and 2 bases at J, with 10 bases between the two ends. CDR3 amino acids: CASGPRGAGANVLTF. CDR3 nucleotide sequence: TGTGCTAGTGGTCCCAGGGGTGCTGGGGCCAACGTCCTGACTTTC.

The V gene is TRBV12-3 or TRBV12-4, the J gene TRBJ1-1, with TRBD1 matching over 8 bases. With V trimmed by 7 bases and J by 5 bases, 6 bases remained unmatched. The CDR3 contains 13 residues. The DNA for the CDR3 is TGTGCCAGCACCGTGACAGGGGTGACTGAAGCTTTCTTT. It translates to CASTVTGVTEAFF.

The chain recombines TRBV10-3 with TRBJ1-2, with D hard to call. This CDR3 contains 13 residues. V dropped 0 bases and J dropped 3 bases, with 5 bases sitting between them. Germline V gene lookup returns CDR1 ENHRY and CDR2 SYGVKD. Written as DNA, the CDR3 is TGTGCCATCAGTGAGTCGGAGGACTATGGCTACACCTTC. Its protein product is CAISESEDYGYTF.

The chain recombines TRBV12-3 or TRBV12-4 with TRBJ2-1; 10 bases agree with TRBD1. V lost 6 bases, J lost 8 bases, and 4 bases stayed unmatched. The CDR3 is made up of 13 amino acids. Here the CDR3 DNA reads TGTGCCAGCAGGGGACAGGGGTTCTATGAGCAGTTCTTC. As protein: CASRGQGFYEQFF.

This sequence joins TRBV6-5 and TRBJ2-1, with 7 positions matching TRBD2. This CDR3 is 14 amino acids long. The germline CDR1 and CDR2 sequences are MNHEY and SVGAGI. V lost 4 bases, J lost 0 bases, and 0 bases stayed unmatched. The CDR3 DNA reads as TGTGCCAGCAGTTCTAGCGGCTCCTACAATGAGCAGTTCTTC. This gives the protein CASSSSGSYNEQFF.

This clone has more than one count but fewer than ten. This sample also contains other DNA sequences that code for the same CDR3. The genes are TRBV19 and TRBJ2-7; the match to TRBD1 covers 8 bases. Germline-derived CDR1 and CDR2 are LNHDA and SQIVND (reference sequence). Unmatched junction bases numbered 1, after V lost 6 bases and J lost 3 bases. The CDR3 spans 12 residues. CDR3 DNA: TGTGCCAGTAGCGACAGGGGCTACGAGCAGTACTTC. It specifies CASSDRGYEQYF.

The CDR3 reads CASSVGTGGSNQPQHF. The CDR3 nucleotides read TGTGCCAGCAGCGTTGGGACAGGTGGTAGCAATCAGCCCCAGCATTTT. V usage is TRBV9 and J usage is TRBJ1-5; 8 nucleotides align to TRBD1. CDR1 and CDR2 (germline): SGDLS, YYNGEE. V gave up 2 bases and J gave up 0 bases; unmatched junction bases: 4. CDR3 length: 16 amino acids.

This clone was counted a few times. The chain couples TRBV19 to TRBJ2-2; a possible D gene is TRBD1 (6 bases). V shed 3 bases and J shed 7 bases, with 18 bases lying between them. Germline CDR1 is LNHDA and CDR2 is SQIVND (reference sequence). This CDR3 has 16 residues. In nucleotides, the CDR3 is TGTGCCAGTAGTATCCCAGGGGCCCCGGGAAACGGGGAGCTGTTTTTT. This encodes CASSIPGAPGNGELFF.

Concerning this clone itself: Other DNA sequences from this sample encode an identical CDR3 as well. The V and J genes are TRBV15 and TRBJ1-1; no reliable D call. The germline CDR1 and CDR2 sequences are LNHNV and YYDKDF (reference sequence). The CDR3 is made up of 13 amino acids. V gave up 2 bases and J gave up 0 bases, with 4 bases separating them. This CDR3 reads CATSRQVNTEAFF. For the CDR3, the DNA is TGTGCCACCAGCAGACAGGTGAACACTGAAGCTTTCTTT.

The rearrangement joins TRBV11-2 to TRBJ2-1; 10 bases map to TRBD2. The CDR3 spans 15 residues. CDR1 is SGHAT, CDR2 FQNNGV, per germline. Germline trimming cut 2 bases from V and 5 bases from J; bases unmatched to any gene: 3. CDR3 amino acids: CASSLSGLADNEQFF. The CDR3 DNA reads TGTGCCAGCAGCTTAAGCGGACTAGCGGACAATGAGCAGTTCTTC. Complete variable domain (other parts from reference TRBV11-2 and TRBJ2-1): EAGVAQSPRYKIIEKRQSVAFWCNPISGHATLYWYQQILGQGPKLLIQFQNNGVVDDSQLPKDRFSAERLKGVDSTLKIQPAKLEDSAVYLCASSLSGLADNEQFFGPGTRLTVL.

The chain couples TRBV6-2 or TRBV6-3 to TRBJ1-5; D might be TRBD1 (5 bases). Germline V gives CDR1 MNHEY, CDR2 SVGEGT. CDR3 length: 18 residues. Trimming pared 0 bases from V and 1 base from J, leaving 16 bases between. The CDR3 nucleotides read TGTGCCAGCAGTTACTCGAAAGTCCAGGGAATGAGCAATCAGCCCCAGCATTTT. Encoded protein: CASSYSKVQGMSNQPQHF.

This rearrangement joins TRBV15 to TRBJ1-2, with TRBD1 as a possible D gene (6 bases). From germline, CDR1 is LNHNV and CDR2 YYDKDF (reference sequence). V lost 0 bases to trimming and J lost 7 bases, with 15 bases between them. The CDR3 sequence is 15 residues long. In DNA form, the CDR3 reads TGTGCCACCAGCAGAGATCGAGCGACACAGGGTGGCTACACCTTC. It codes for CATSRDRATQGGYTF.

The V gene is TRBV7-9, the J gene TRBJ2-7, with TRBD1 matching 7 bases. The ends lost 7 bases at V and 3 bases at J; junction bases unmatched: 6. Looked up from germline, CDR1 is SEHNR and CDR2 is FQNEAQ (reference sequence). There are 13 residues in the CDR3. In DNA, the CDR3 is TGTGCCAGCACCAAGGGGGACAGCTACGAGCAGTACTTC. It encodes CASTKGDSYEQYF.